The clone carrying this T cell receptor beta chain has a handful of counts. No antigen is known for it. This specimen belongs to a study of vaccination and CD4 T cells after COVID-19. Findings of the study overall: Spike mono-reactivity held for 304 of 307 vaccine-specific clones in convalescent patients.

The length of the CDR3 is 13 residues. Per germline, CDR1 MNHNS and CDR2 SASEGT. V was clipped by 5 bases and J by 8 bases, with 15 bases between them. Oncomine TCR Beta short-read sequencing was applied to DNA from cultured CD4+ T cells. TCRdb itself ran the PCR reads through MiXCR, one entry per CDR3 protein. The repertoire holds roughly 14,000 distinct CDR3 sequences, with 40% to 60% as singletons. Specified treatment: approximately nine-day PBMC culture with coronavirus spike peptide pools or control peptides (ViraFEST assay). TCRs were sequenced by ViraFEST after antigen-specific T cells had been expanded with peptide pools. Cell culture was performed with a few million PBMCs per well in the presence of approximately 9.4 IU/ml IL-2 and 10 ug/ml peptide pools. Fresh replacement IL-2 medium substituted for half the medium on days 3 and 7.

V is TRBV6-1 and J is TRBJ1-2; TRBD1 might be the D (6 bases). The TCR originated in a human donor with COVID-19. The material sequenced was cultured CD4+ T cells from blood, taken after SARS-CoV-2 vaccination. The CDR3, as DNA: TGTGCCAGCAGTCCAGGGGCCACTCAGGGCTACACCTTC. It specifies CASSPGATQGYTF.